The 25 T cell receptor beta chains below all came from one sample that was sequenced in a study of OX40 agonist ivuxolimab in advanced cancers. TCRdb keeps only in-frame clones here, not all; method: immunoSEQ multiplex PCR. The sample contains 40,000 to 45,000 clones, more than 80% of which appear only once. This sample comprised CD4+ or CD8+ T cells sorted from blood, obtained in a trial of the OX40 agonist ivuxolimab. All receptors derive from an adult with an advanced solid tumor such as melanoma, head and neck, liver or kidney cancer.

V is TRBV5-4 and J is TRBJ2-2; possible D gene TRBD2, 6 bases. CDR3 length: 14 amino acids. V was clipped by 0 bases and J by 6 bases, with 9 bases between them. The V gene's germline CDR1 is SGHNT and CDR2 YYREEE (reference sequence). CDR3 in DNA: TGTGCCAGCAGCTTGGGAGGGGAGGCCGGGGAGCTGTTTTTT. Translated, it gives CASSLGGEAGELFF.

The V gene is TRBV5-4, the J gene TRBJ1-1; maybe TRBD1 (6 bases). This CDR3 is built from 14 residues. The germline V gene has CDR1 SGHNT and CDR2 YYREEE (reference sequence). V was pared by 2 bases and J by 0 bases, with 8 bases between. The CDR3 loop is CASSFTGMNTEAFF. DNA for the CDR3: TGTGCCAGCAGCTTTACAGGGATGAACACTGAAGCTTTCTTT.

The chain couples TRBV2 to TRBJ2-5, with TRBD2 identical over 10 bases. Trimming at V came to 1 base and at J to 11 bases, leaving 4 bases not matched to a gene. The CDR3 has 13 amino acids. Germline assignment: CDR1 SNHLY and CDR2 FYNNEI. The CDR3 sequence: CASSEVSGREQYF. CDR3 DNA: TGTGCCAGCAGTGAAGTCAGCGGGAGGGAGCAGTACTTC.

This CDR3 is CASSLARGAANEKLFF. The CDR3 DNA is TGTGCCAGCAGCCTAGCCAGGGGCGCTGCTAATGAAAAACTGTTTTTT. The chain carries TRBV5-4 and TRBJ1-4; maybe TRBD1 (6 bases). Trimming shortened V by 4 bases and J by 3 bases, and 16 bases separated the two germline ends. CDR1 SGHNT and CDR2 YYREEE come from the germline V gene (reference sequence). CDR3 length: 16 amino acids. Drawing the rest from reference TRBV5-4 and TRBJ1-4, the complete variable domain is ETGVTQSPTHLIKTRGQQVTLRCSSQSGHNTVSWYQQALGQGPQFIFQYYREEENGRGNFPPRFSGLQFPNYSSELNVNALELDDSALYLCASSLARGAANEKLFFGSGTQLSVL.

This chain connects TRBV29-1 to TRBJ1-5; D unclear. The V gene lost 4 bases and the J gene lost 6 bases, with 13 bases spanning the gap. Germline CDR1 is SQVTM and CDR2 is ANQGSEA. There are 13 residues in the CDR3. The CDR3 DNA reads as TGCAGCGTTGTTTTAGCAGGAGGTCAGCCCCAGCATTTT. This encodes CSVVLAGGQPQHF. Together with reference TRBV29-1 and TRBJ1-5, the CDR3 gives the full variable domain: SAVISQKPSRDICQRGTSLTIQCQVDSQVTMMFWYRQQPGQSLTLIATANQGSEATYESGFVIDKFPISRPNLTFSTLTVSNMSPEDSSIYLCSVVLAGGQPQHFGDGTRLSIL.

The chain links TRBV4-1 to TRBJ1-4; the D is unclear. The CDR3 runs 16 residues. V was cut by 4 bases and J by 0 bases, with 12 bases left in between. In germline, CDR1 is MGHRA, CDR2 YSYEKL. CDR3: CASSRTPHTTNEKLFF. The CDR3 DNA is TGCGCCAGCAGCCGGACGCCCCACACAACTAATGAAAAACTGTTTTTT.

CDR3 in DNA: TGCGCCAGCAGCCCGCCGGACGGGTCCTACAATGAGCAGTTCTTC. It is translated as CASSPPDGSYNEQFF. The chain employs TRBV4-1 and TRBJ2-1; D remains ambiguous. V gave up 4 bases and J gave up 1 base, with 11 bases separating them. From germline, CDR1 is MGHRA and CDR2 YSYEKL. This CDR3 comprises 15 residues.

This rearrangement joins TRBV6-6 to TRBJ2-7; D not certain. Per the germline V gene, CDR1 is MNHNY and CDR2 is SVGAGI (reference sequence). The CDR3 covers 12 residues. V lost 1 base and J lost 2, with 3 bases in between. The CDR3 spells CASSYCPYEQYV. The CDR3 bases are TGTGCCAGCAGTTACTGCCCCTACGAGCAGTACGTC.

The V and J genes are TRBV27 and TRBJ2-7; possible D gene TRBD2, 6 bases. Germline V CDR1 and CDR2: MNHEY, SMNVEV (reference sequence). The CDR3 length is 14 residues. V shed 3 bases and J shed 2 bases, with 11 bases lying between them. CDR3 protein: CASSFGTDPYEQYF. The CDR3 DNA follows: TGTGCCAGCAGTTTCGGGACTGACCCCTACGAGCAGTACTTC.

CDR3 coding DNA: TGTGCCAGCTCACCTCCCGGGGTCCGAGGCCAAGAGACCCAGTACTTC. This encodes CASSPPGVRGQETQYF. The chain joins TRBV18 to TRBJ2-5; a possible D gene is TRBD2 (5 bases). V shed 3 bases and J shed 1 base, with 15 bases lying between them. The germline V gene encodes CDR1 KGHSH and CDR2 LQKENI. The CDR3 has 16 amino acids. Together with reference TRBV18 and TRBJ2-5, the CDR3 gives the full variable domain: NAGVMQNPRHLVRRRGQEARLRCSPMKGHSHVYWYRQLPEEGLKFMVYLQKENIIDESGMPKERFSAEFPKEGPSILRIQQVVRGDSAAYFCASSPPGVRGQETQYFGPGTRLLVL.

This rearrangement joins TRBV11-2 to TRBJ2-1; 7 bases line up with TRBD2. The CDR3 length is 16 residues. Germline CDR1 SGHAT, CDR2 FQNNGV. With 5 bases clipped from V and 12 bases from J, the junction kept 19 bases outside the gene matches. Here the CDR3 reads CASSTYLAGRLHGQFF. The CDR3 DNA reads as TGTGCCAGCAGCACCTACTTAGCGGGCCGGTTACATGGGCAGTTCTTC.

This clone was observed once. The chain combines TRBV6-1 with TRBJ1-2; no firm D call. V shed 2 bases and J shed 4 bases, with 8 bases lying between them. Germline V lookup: CDR1 MNHNS, CDR2 SASEGT. This CDR3 has 13 amino acids. CDR3 sequence (DNA): TGTGCCAGCAGTGAACAGGTTATCTATGGCTACACCTTC. It codes for CASSEQVIYGYTF.

A note on this clone: In the same sample, other DNA sequences code for this CDR3. The V call is TRBV4-1, the J call TRBJ1-1; tentative D call: TRBD1 (5 bases). There are 15 residues in the CDR3. Per germline, CDR1 MGHRA and CDR2 YSYEKL. The V and J ends lost 1 base and 0 bases respectively, with 9 bases between them. The CDR3 loop is CASSQGTGLNTEAFF. The CDR3 region has the DNA TGCGCCAGCAGCCAAGGAACAGGCTTGAACACTGAAGCTTTCTTT.

This rearrangement joins TRBV10-3 to TRBJ2-2; 10 bases align to TRBD1. There are 17 residues in the CDR3. The V gene end was trimmed by 7 bases and the J gene end by 2 bases; junction bases not matched to a gene: 10. Germline loops: CDR1 ENHRY, CDR2 SYGVKD. CDR3 loop: CAITPGQGLTNTGELFF. The CDR3 DNA is TGTGCCATCACACCGGGACAGGGGTTGACAAACACCGGGGAGCTGTTTTTT.

The chain couples TRBV7-2 to TRBJ2-1; TRBD2 matches 11 bases. The CDR3 spans 14 residues. The germline V gene has CDR1 SGHTA and CDR2 FQGNSA. The J segment lost 4 bases and the V segment lost 8 bases, leaving 4 bases of the junction unmatched. CDR3: CASYWTSGYNEQFF. The DNA for the CDR3 is TGTGCCAGCTACTGGACTAGCGGGTACAATGAGCAGTTCTTC. The full variable domain, completed using reference TRBV7-2 and TRBJ2-1, is GAGVSQSPSNKVTEKGKDVELRCDPISGHTALYWYRQSLGQGLEFLIYFQGNSAPDKSGLPSDRFSAERTGGSVSTLTIQRTQQEDSAVYLCASYWTSGYNEQFFGPGTRLTVL.

The chain recombines TRBV5-1 with TRBJ2-7; D is perhaps TRBD1 or TRBD2 (5 bases each). The CDR3 runs 14 residues. The V end lost 0 bases, the J end lost 4 bases, and 11 bases lay between the germline ends. Germline V gene data show CDR1 as SGHRS and CDR2 as YFSETQ. This chain's CDR3 is CASSLGDGTYEQYF. The CDR3, as DNA: TGCGCCAGCAGCTTGGGGGACGGAACTTACGAGCAGTACTTC.

The rearrangement uses TRBV4-2 and TRBJ2-5; perhaps TRBD2 as D (6 bases). The CDR3 loop spans 15 amino acids. Deletions cut 4 bases from V and 11 bases from J, with 23 bases between. The germline V gene encodes CDR1 LGHNA and CDR2 YNFKEQ. The CDR3 is CASSPLGTTSGGQYF. Written as DNA, the CDR3 is TGTGCCAGCAGCCCGCTCGGGACGACCTCCGGGGGTCAGTACTTC.

The chain links TRBV4-1 to TRBJ1-5, with D uncertain. The V end was cut by 0 bases, the J end by 1 base, with 10 bases between. This CDR3 is built from 16 residues. In germline, CDR1 is MGHRA, CDR2 YSYEKL. The CDR3 DNA reads TGCGCCAGCAGCCAAGATTCCAGGTTCAGCAATCAGCCCCAGCATTTT. Its protein is CASSQDSRFSNQPQHF.

The chain links TRBV18 to TRBJ2-7; D ambiguous. V lost 3 bases and J 4 bases, leaving 10 bases between the germline ends. The germline V gene has CDR1 KGHSH and CDR2 LQKENI. The CDR3 is 13 amino acids. This CDR3 is CASSPNQNYEQYF. Here the CDR3 DNA reads TGTGCCAGCTCACCCAATCAGAATTACGAGCAGTACTTC. The whole variable domain, remainder taken from reference TRBV18 and TRBJ2-7, is NAGVMQNPRHLVRRRGQEARLRCSPMKGHSHVYWYRQLPEEGLKFMVYLQKENIIDESGMPKERFSAEFPKEGPSILRIQQVVRGDSAAYFCASSPNQNYEQYFGPGTRLTVT.

The genes are TRBV6-6 and TRBJ2-1, with 9 bases matching TRBD1. V lost 0 bases, J lost 8 bases, and 5 bases stayed unmatched. The CDR3 has 15 residues. Per germline, CDR1 MNHNY and CDR2 SVGAGI (reference sequence). The CDR3 spells CASSYSTQGAYEQFF. The DNA of the CDR3 is TGTGCCAGCAGTTACTCGACACAGGGGGCTTATGAGCAGTTCTTC.

The chain carries TRBV6-5 and TRBJ2-2; D ambiguous. CDR3 length equals 14 residues. CDR1 is MNHEY and CDR2 is SVGAGI in the germline V gene. V lost 4 bases to trimming and J lost 5 bases, with 11 bases between them. CDR3 nucleotides: TGTGCCAGCAGTTTAACCGAACCGACCGGGGAGCTGTTTTTT. Its protein product is CASSLTEPTGELFF.

This clone was observed a single time. The rearrangement links TRBV5-1 to TRBJ2-3; TRBD1 or TRBD2 may be the D gene (5 bases each). CDR3 length: 15 amino acids. CDR1 and CDR2 (germline): SGHRS, YFSETQ. V lost 7 bases and J 2 bases, leaving 17 bases between the germline ends. The DNA for the CDR3 is TGCGCCAGCTCCCGGTCGGGGCCCCACACAGATACGCAGTATTTT. Translating gives CASSRSGPHTDTQYF.

CDR3 sequence: CASSYIAFTDTQYF. CDR3 nucleotides: TGTGCCAGCAGTTACATAGCCTTCACAGATACGCAGTATTTT. J is TRBJ2-3 and V is TRBV6-5; D remains unclear. The CDR3 contains 14 residues. The V end lost 2 bases, the J end lost 2 bases, and 8 bases lay between the germline ends. Germline loops: CDR1 MNHEY, CDR2 SVGAGI.

This clone came up a few times. The chain couples TRBV5-1 to TRBJ1-2; tentative D call: TRBD1 (5 bases). The CDR3 spans 13 residues. V was pared by 2 bases and J by 4 bases, with 9 bases between. CDR1 is SGHRS, CDR2 YFSETQ, per germline. The CDR3 spells CASSLQEFYGYTF. CDR3 coding DNA: TGCGCCAGCAGCTTACAGGAATTCTATGGCTACACCTTC.

The rearrangement uses TRBV7-2 and TRBJ1-2; no reliable D call. Trimming took off 5 bases at V and 2 bases at J, with 6 bases between the two ends. The germline V gene has CDR1 SGHTA and CDR2 FQGNSA. The CDR3 contains 12 residues. The CDR3 nucleotides read TGTGCCAGCAGCATTCAAAACTATGGCTACACCTTC. Amino acid sequence: CASSIQNYGYTF.